These 5 T cell receptor beta chains were sequenced from one sample in a study of early T cells in non-severe SARS-CoV-2 infection. TCRdb analysed the 5' RACE reads with MiXCR anew, one entry per CDR3 protein. The sample shows about 67,000 distinct CDR3 sequences, roughly 12% of them seen only once. The sample taken for sequencing was whole blood. These receptors were collected from an adult who was a healthcare worker with PCR-confirmed SARS-CoV-2 infection or an uninfected control (not recorded which).

Concerning this clonotype itself: A much more abundant neighbour one base away suggests this may be a read error. This CDR3 is missing its conserved last phenylalanine or tryptophan, likely due to a read error. V and J are TRBV11-2 and TRBJ2-3; 10 nucleotides align to TRBD2. CDR3 length equals 15 residues. The J segment lost 3 bases and the V segment lost 5 bases, leaving 5 bases of the junction unmatched. Germline CDR1 is SGHAT and CDR2 is FQNNGV. The CDR3 DNA follows: TGTGCCAGCAGCCTCATAGCGGGAGGAACAGATACGCAGTATTCT. Its protein is CASSLIAGGTDTQYS.

This clonotype showed up just a few times. The chain carries TRBV7-2 and TRBJ2-7; D possibly corresponds to TRBD2 (6 bases). The CDR3 is 13 amino acids. The ends were cut back, 4 bases at V and 6 bases at J, with 13 bases in the middle. CDR1 and CDR2 (germline): SGHTA, FQGNSA. DNA of the CDR3: TGTGCCAGCAGCTGGGGACTTACGCCCGAGCAGTACTTC. This codes for CASSWGLTPEQYF.

The chain recombines TRBV6-6 with TRBJ1-1; D is unclear. This CDR3 is built from 13 residues. Germline V lookup: CDR1 MNHNY, CDR2 SVGAGI (reference sequence). The germline V and J ends were trimmed by 7 bases and 2 bases, with 11 bases remaining between them. CDR3 region: CASTQKTNTEAFF. The CDR3 coding sequence is TGTGCCAGCACCCAGAAAACCAACACTGAAGCTTTCTTT.

This clonotype was seen only a few times. The V gene is TRBV5-4, the J gene TRBJ1-6, with D perhaps TRBD1 (6 bases). V was pared by 2 bases and J by 8 bases, with 14 bases between. CDR1 SGHNT and CDR2 YYREEE come from the germline V gene (reference sequence). The CDR3 loop spans 15 amino acids. CDR3 bases: TGTGCCAGCAGCTTTGATCCGGGACACCATTCACCCCTCCACTTT. Protein: CASSFDPGHHSPLHF.

There are a few counts of this clonotype. J is TRBJ1-4 and V is TRBV7-2; the D gene is possibly TRBD1 (6 bases). The V gene lost 11 bases and the J gene lost 10 bases, with 20 bases spanning the gap. This CDR3 has 13 amino acids. Germline-derived CDR1 and CDR2 are SGHTA and FQGNSA. CDR3 in amino acids: CAVHQGKEGKLFF. In DNA form, the CDR3 reads TGTGCCGTTCATCAGGGGAAAGAGGGAAAACTGTTTTTT.